This T cell receptor beta chain was retrieved from a study of blood T cell repertoires in COVID-19. Study as a whole: The samples span acute and convalescent COVID-19 from the United States, Italy and Spain. PBMCs, B-cell-depleted T cells, or T cells provided the cDNA or gDNA that made up the material.

Original processing methods: Amplification of reference gene primers was used by the study to estimate nucleated cell counts. Here immunoSEQ multiplex PCR was the method, and the copy in TCRdb shows in-frame clones only, minus some. Clonal size and the V and J genes are those of that table, whereas D and trimming came from the DNA. The sample includes 20,000 to 30,000 clones, about 90% of them seen just once. Sequences were obtained from peripheral blood. The source of this sequence is a man in his sixties or seventies with active COVID-19.

CDR3 nucleotides: TGTGCCAGCAGTGAAGTGTCAGGAGGGGGCAGAGCTTCACCCCTCCACTTT. Protein product: CASSEVSGGGRASPLHF. V and J are TRBV6-1 and TRBJ1-6; 7 bases are a match to TRBD1. V shed 1 base, J shed 9 bases, and the junction held 12 bases outside the gene matches. Germline V gene data show CDR1 as MNHNS and CDR2 as SASEGT. There are 17 residues in the CDR3.